This T cell receptor beta chain was profiled in a study of early T cells in non-severe SARS-CoV-2 infection (dated by TCRdb to the early 2020s). Context from the whole study: Because TCR sequencing was done on bulk RNA from unsorted whole blood, the alpha and beta chains could not be paired. Results the study describes overall, beyond this receptor: VDJdb matching was skewed toward anti-spike CD8 responses and likely underestimated virus-specific expansions by missing private and CD4 specificities.

The table lists this clonotype with many counts. Its target antigen remains unknown. No base quality information exists; no much larger clone differs at one position. The library was produced with 5' RACE. Sequencing took place on a NextSeq 500. To correct for sequencing error and PCR bias, the TCR library protocol tagged individual cDNA molecules with unique molecular identifiers. Both TCR alpha and beta chains were sequenced, and tight co-correlation was observed between alpha and beta sequence abundances in each sample. As for the original processing: Decombinator V4 was used to annotate the V gene, J gene and CDR3 of the TCR sequences. TCRs were defined as expanded if a significant change between any two time points was detected under a Poisson model with p below 0.0001. TCR abundances were normalised to the total number of TCRs sequenced in each sample and reported as counts per million. MAIT TCRs were defined by TRAV1-2 paired with TRAJ12, TRAJ20 or TRAJ33, and iNKT TCRs by TRAV10 paired with TRAJ18. VDJdb, accessed 1 November 2021, was searched for CMV, EBV and SARS-CoV-2 annotated TCRs, with TCRs annotated for multiple antigens excluded. Clones were called with MiXCR by TCRdb after fastp trimmed the public reads at Q25, and only in-frame beta chains were retained. Every distinct CDR3 protein forms one entry, paired with its most common genes and DNA. TCRdb's processing, not the authors' own work, is the source of the V and J calls. In this sample the table shows roughly 83,000 distinct CDR3 sequences, over 9.5% of which occur a single time. The top ten clones comprise 4.4% of the sample.

Via the germline V gene (reference sequence), CDR1 is MNHEY and CDR2 SMNVEV. Deletion took 6 bases off V and 7 bases off J, with a span of 13 bases between the germline ends. The CDR3, from cysteine to phenylalanine, totals 14 residues. The DNA shown is the 42-base CDR3, in frame from base 1. A case-control design nested within a healthcare worker cohort in London, UK, was used, with weekly nasopharyngeal swab PCR tests and blood sampling performed. Between 23 and 31 March 2020, the week of the UK lockdown, healthcare workers were enrolled and then followed up weekly for as long as 16 weeks. The sequence came from an adult who was a healthcare worker with PCR-confirmed SARS-CoV-2 infection or an uninfected control (not recorded which). The rearranged segments are TRBV27 and TRBJ1-6; a confident D gene designation cannot be given. The starting material was whole blood, obtained at baseline. The encoded CDR3 is CASRFPGRNSPLHF. In nucleotides, the sequence is TGTGCCAGCAGATTTCCGGGGAGGAATTCACCCCTCCACTTT.